Listed below are T cell receptor beta chains from one sample, sequenced in a study of regulatory T cells in long-lasting Graves disease. In TCRdb, the multiplex PCR reads were re-called with MiXCR into one record per CDR3 protein. The sample has 300,000 to 350,000 distinct CDR3 sequences; about 19% are singletons. The sequencing used peripheral blood mononuclear cells (PBMCs), collected when the disease was refractory, from a patient treated with antithyroid drugs. The receptors here all came from a female donor with Graves disease. CDR3s include the opening cysteine and the closing phenylalanine or tryptophan. Fields, in order: J gene, D gene, V gene, clone size, CDR3 DNA, CDR3 protein. A D gene is named only where the DNA matches it firmly. Size is stated for part of the rows, as once, few or many counts, or as a class when the clone is expanded.

TRBJ2-3,TRBD2,TRBV29-1,many,TGCAGCGCTCTCTCTAGCGGGGGGACCTATACGCAGTATTTT,CSALSSGGTYTQYF
TRBJ1-2,.,TRBV4-1,few,TGCGCCAGCAGCCTAGTCGGTTCTCGGGATGGCTACACCTTC,CASSLVGSRDGYTF
TRBJ2-2,.,TRBV20-1,.,TGCAGTGCTAGAGAGGAGGGGCAGGACGGGGAGCTGTTTTTT,CSAREEGQDGELFF
TRBJ2-5,.,TRBV6-1,many,TGTGCCAGCAGTGTCCCAGGTCAAGAGACCCAGTACTTC,CASSVPGQETQYF
TRBJ2-5,.,TRBV18,many,TGTGCCAGCTCACCTTCGGGGAGGACGGGGGAGACCCAGTACTTC,CASSPSGRTGETQYF
TRBJ1-5,.,TRBV6-1,many,TGTGCCAGCAGTCAACCCCCGGGATGGCGGCATTTT,CASSQPPGWRHF
TRBJ2-7,.,TRBV29-1,many,TGCAGCGCCGAGACCCGCGGCTTAGGCGAGCAGTACTTC,CSAETRGLGEQYF
TRBJ1-1,.,TRBV30,many,TGTGCCTGGAGTGACAGGCCGATGAACACTGAAGCTTTCTTT,CAWSDRPMNTEAFF
TRBJ2-7,TRBD1,TRBV5-1,many,TGCGCCAGCAGCCGGACAGGAGAGACCTACGAGCAGTACTTC,CASSRTGETYEQYF
TRBJ1-6,.,TRBV20-1,few,TGCAGTGCTCCACGACAGGTTCATAATTCACCCCTCCACTTT,CSAPRQVHNSPLHF
TRBJ1-5,TRBD1,TRBV9,few,TGTGCCAGCAGCGGGACAGGGGGGCGCAATCAGCCCCAGCATTTT,CASSGTGGRNQPQHF
TRBJ1-3,TRBD1,TRBV7-2,few,TGTGCCAGCAGCGCCCCTATGGGACAGGCCAACTCTGGAAACACCATATATTTT,CASSAPMGQANSGNTIYF
TRBJ2-7,TRBD1,TRBV5-1,.,TGCGCCAGCAGCTTGTTGACAGGGGTGAGGGAGCAGTACTTC,CASSLLTGVREQYF
TRBJ2-7,TRBD2,TRBV27,many,TGTGCCAGCAGTATTCTTAGCGGGAGATTGAACGAGCAGTACTTC,CASSILSGRLNEQYF
TRBJ2-7,TRBD2,TRBV29-1,few,TGCAGCGTCGGTGGGCAGCGGGGGAACTACGAGCAGTACTTC,CSVGGQRGNYEQYF
TRBJ1-5,.,TRBV12-3/TRBV12-4,many,TGTGCCAGCAGTTTGATACTCGGGTCCGATAGCAATCAGCCCCAGCATTTT,CASSLILGSDSNQPQHF
TRBJ2-3,.,TRBV13,many,TGTGCCAGCAGTCTTGGGACGACAGATACGCAGTATTTT,CASSLGTTDTQYF
TRBJ2-2,.,TRBV9,.,TGTGCCAGCAGTGCGGGGGCAGGGCTAACCGGGGAGCTGTTTTTT,CASSAGAGLTGELFF
TRBJ1-6,.,TRBV7-2,many,TGTGCCAGCAGCCGAACTACAGGGAACGCTTCACCCCTCCACTTT,CASSRTTGNASPLHF
TRBJ2-1,TRBD2,TRBV2,few,TGTGCCAGCACCTGGGCGGGGGGTGAGCAGTTCTTC,CASTWAGGEQFF
TRBJ2-2,.,TRBV19,few,TGTGCCAGTAGTAAGGGTGTAGCGAACACCGGGGAGCTGTTTTTT,CASSKGVANTGELFF
TRBJ1-2,.,TRBV12-3/TRBV12-4,many,TGTGCCAGCAGTTACCGCGGTGGCTACACCTTC,CASSYRGGYTF
TRBJ1-5,TRBD1,TRBV2,many,TGTGCCAGCGCAGGGGGCGGCAATCAGCCCCAGCATTTT,CASAGGGNQPQHF
TRBJ2-1,.,TRBV30,.,TGTGCCTGGAGTGAACTAGCCTACAATGAGCAGTTCTTC,CAWSELAYNEQFF
TRBJ2-7,.,TRBV6-9,.,TGTGCCAGCAGTTACATTGAGGGGTACTACGAGCAGTACTTC,CASSYIEGYYEQYF
TRBJ2-7,.,TRBV5-5,.,TGTGCCAGCAGCTTGATACGTGGGGACGGCTACGAGCAGTACTTC,CASSLIRGDGYEQYF
TRBJ2-5,.,TRBV7-3,many,TGTGCCAGCAGCTTAACGCGGGATGGGACCCAGTACTTC,CASSLTRDGTQYF
TRBJ2-5,.,TRBV4-2,.,TGTGCCAGCAGCCAAGCCAACAGGGAAGAGACCCAGTACTTC,CASSQANREETQYF
TRBJ2-2,TRBD1,TRBV3-1,.,TGTGCCAGCAGCCGGGGACAGGGCCCCTCCGGGGAGCTGTTTTTT,CASSRGQGPSGELFF
TRBJ2-1,.,TRBV7-8,.,TGTGCCAGCAGCCCGGCATTCGGTAGGTCCTACAATGAGCAGTTCTTC,CASSPAFGRSYNEQFF
TRBJ2-7,TRBD2,TRBV5-1,many,TGCGCCAGCAGCTTGGCCGGGACTAGCTCCACCGAGCAGTACTTC,CASSLAGTSSTEQYF
TRBJ2-3,.,TRBV28,few,TGTGCCAGTGACTCTCCTGGGTCCACAGATACGCAGTATTTT,CASDSPGSTDTQYF
TRBJ2-4,.,TRBV2,many,TGTGCCAGCAGTGATCGGACGGTAGCCAAAAACATTCAGTACTTC,CASSDRTVAKNIQYF
TRBJ2-5,.,TRBV4-1,.,TGCGCCAGCAGCCACCCCTACAGTTCCCTGGAGACCCAGTACTTC,CASSHPYSSLETQYF
TRBJ2-5,.,TRBV6-5,many,TGTGCCAGCAGTTACTCCGGTCGAGAGACCCAGTACTTC,CASSYSGRETQYF
TRBJ2-4,.,TRBV12-3/TRBV12-4,many,TGTGCCAGCAGTTTAGAGAATTTCAAAAACATTCAGTACTTC,CASSLENFKNIQYF
TRBJ2-5,TRBD1,TRBV13,few,TGTGCCAGCAGCTTAAGGCAGGGGGTCACGGAGACCCAGTACTTC,CASSLRQGVTETQYF
TRBJ2-2,TRBD1,TRBV6-2/TRBV6-3,many,TGTGCCAGCAGTTACTCATCCGGACAGGGGTACACCGGGGAGCTGTTTTTT,CASSYSSGQGYTGELFF
TRBJ2-7,.,TRBV7-6,few,TGTGCCAGCAGCGTAGATAGTCCTCGAGGCGAGCAGTACTTC,CASSVDSPRGEQYF
TRBJ2-7,TRBD1,TRBV5-1,.,TGCGCCAGCAGACGCGGACAGGGGGCGCGGTCCTACGAGCAGTACTTC,CASRRGQGARSYEQYF
TRBJ1-4,TRBD1,TRBV7-8,many,TGTGCCAGCAGCTTAGGGACAGGGCGGGAAAAACTGTTTTTT,CASSLGTGREKLFF
TRBJ1-5,TRBD1,TRBV5-1,many,TGCGCCAGCAGCGAGGGACAGGGGAACGGTCAGCCCCAGCATTTT,CASSEGQGNGQPQHF
TRBJ1-1,.,TRBV7-9,.,TGTGCCAGCAGCTTAAGGGGCAGGAACACTGAAGCTTTCTTT,CASSLRGRNTEAFF
TRBJ2-3,TRBD2,TRBV27,few,TGTGCCAGCAGTTACCCGTATAGCGGGGGGCCAGATACGCAGTATTTT,CASSYPYSGGPDTQYF